The clone carrying this T cell receptor beta chain has at least ten counts. What it binds is unknown. The sample is drawn from a study of T cells after yellow fever vaccination. Study-wide results and caveats: Boosting was followed by the reappearance of most primary-vaccination clones (around 95% CD4, more than 70% CD8). Within FACS-sorted repertoires, abundant clonotypes contaminating from the bulk population could be present. Only a minor proportion of clonotypes was detected across both CD4 and CD8 compartments.

Conversion of TCR transcripts into cDNA relied on 5'RACE template switching, which added a universal primer site and UMIs. TCRdb reprocessed the 5' RACE reads with MiXCR, giving one entry per CDR3 protein. This table holds approximately 510,000 distinct CDR3 sequences, less than 25% found once. Trimming removed 2 bases from V and 8 bases from J; junction bases left unmatched: 3. Germline-derived CDR1 and CDR2 are MNHNY and SVGAGI (reference sequence). The CDR3 runs 13 residues. The receptor's source is a man aged 18 to 29 who received the YFV17D yellow fever vaccine. The starting material was PBMCs, obtained around 3 weeks after the first yellow fever vaccination. The rearrangement joins TRBV6-6 to TRBJ1-2; 9 nucleotides line up with TRBD1. CDR3 amino acids: CASSYGTGQGYTF. The CDR3 bases are TGTGCCAGCAGTTACGGGACAGGGCAAGGCTACACCTTC.